A selection of T cell receptor beta chains follows, all from one sample in a study of cytomegalovirus exposure and HLA in healthy donors. Assay: immunoSEQ multiplex PCR; the TCRdb copy retains only in-frame clones and omits some. The data contain 190,000 or so clones, 80% to 85% of them singletons. Input material: PBMCs. Receptors originate from a woman in her forties or fifties in good health and CMV-seropositive. The CDR3 runs from the conserved cysteine through the conserved F or W. A D gene is named only where the DNA matches it firmly. Some rows have no size entry. The others give once, few or many, or a class for an expanded clone.

V gene	D gene	J gene	clone size	CDR3 protein	CDR3 DNA
TRBV6-6	NA	TRBJ1-5	NA	CASSPGQVQPQHF	TGTGCCAGCAGTCCTGGACAAGTCCAGCCCCAGCATTTT
TRBV18	TRBD1	TRBJ2-7	NA	CASSPEGQGLSEQYF	TGTGCCAGCTCACCGGAGGGACAGGGGTTGTCCGAGCAGTACTTC
TRBV5-6	NA	TRBJ2-4	NA	CASSLAGGLGIQYF	TGTGCCAGCAGCTTGGCCGGAGGTCTGGGCATTCAGTACTTC
TRBV2	NA	TRBJ1-2	NA	CASTSQDIPYGYTF	TGTGCCAGCACCAGTCAGGACATTCCCTATGGCTACACCTTC
TRBV27	NA	TRBJ1-4	NA	CASSSTGTSREKLFF	TGTGCCAGCAGCTCGACCGGGACTTCTCGTGAAAAACTGTTTTTT
TRBV6-1	TRBD1	TRBJ2-1	NA	CASSGQGREGEQFF	TGTGCCAGCAGTGGACAGGGCCGAGAGGGAGAGCAGTTCTTC
TRBV27	NA	TRBJ1-2	NA	CASSFKSPQTQGLRGYTF	TGTGCCAGCAGTTTCAAGTCACCACAGACTCAGGGGCTCCGCGGCTACACCTTC
TRBV6-5	TRBD1	TRBJ2-5	NA	CASSPRRGRETQYF	TGTGCCAGCAGTCCCCGCAGGGGGCGAGAGACCCAGTACTTC
TRBV11-2	NA	TRBJ2-7	few	CASSSLRGSREAYEQYF	TGTGCCAGCAGCTCCCTACGAGGGAGTAGAGAGGCCTACGAGCAGTACTTC
TRBV10-3	TRBD2	TRBJ2-5	NA	CAISVLAGGRPETQYF	TGTGCCATCAGTGTTCTAGCGGGGGGGCGTCCAGAGACCCAGTACTTC
TRBV7-2	NA	TRBJ2-3	NA	CASSFAGRTSDTQYF	TGTGCCAGCAGCTTTGCGGGTCGAACTTCAGATACGCAGTATTTC
TRBV10-3	TRBD1	TRBJ1-1	few	CAIRGQENTEAFF	TGTGCCATCAGGGGACAGGAGAACACTGAAGCTTTCTTT
TRBV9	NA	TRBJ2-3	NA	CASSVEGGGTDTQYF	TGTGCCAGCAGCGTAGAGGGCGGGGGCACAGATACGCAGTATTTT
TRBV19	NA	TRBJ2-1	NA	CASSVRGGGSYNEQFF	TGTGCCAGTAGTGTAAGAGGCGGAGGCTCCTACAATGAGCAGTTCTTC
TRBV19	NA	TRBJ1-5	NA	CASRTRNQPQHF	TGTGCCAGCCGGACACGAAATCAGCCCCAGCATTTT
TRBV18	NA	TRBJ1-2	NA	CASSPGTGQLYGYTF	TGTGCCAGCTCACCAGGGACCGGACAGCTATATGGCTACACCTTC
TRBV6-5	TRBD2	TRBJ2-3	NA	CASSYAGDTDTQYF	TGTGCCAGCAGTTACGCGGGAGACACAGATACGCAGTATTTT
TRBV29-1	NA	TRBJ1-4	NA	CSVESRGGGEKLFF	TGCAGCGTTGAATCCCGGGGGGGCGGTGAAAAACTGTTTTTT
TRBV5-4	NA	TRBJ1-2	NA	CASSLLTASTYTF	TGTGCCAGCAGCTTATTGACAGCCAGTACCTACACCTTC
TRBV11-1	TRBD1	TRBJ1-5	NA	CASSHRGPFQLSDQHF	TGTGCCAGCAGCCACAGGGGGCCTTTCCAATTAAGTGACCAGCATTTT
TRBV7-9	NA	TRBJ1-2	NA	CASSLVRTDYGYTF	TGTGCCAGCAGCTTAGTCCGGACAGACTATGGCTACACCTTC
TRBV7-9	NA	TRBJ2-1	NA	CSSSLGQSLYNEQFF	TGTTCCAGCAGCTTAGGACAATCGCTCTACAATGAGCAGTTCTTC
TRBV7-8	NA	TRBJ2-3	NA	CASSVGPRGATDTQYF	TGTGCCAGCAGCGTCGGGCCCCGGGGAGCTACAGATACGCAGTATTTT
TRBV5-1	NA	TRBJ2-7	NA	CASSRTGPGYEQYF	TGCGCCAGCAGCAGAACAGGGCCAGGCTACGAGCAGTACTTC
TRBV5-1	TRBD1	TRBJ2-7	NA	CASSWGTGDSYEQYF	TGCGCCAGCAGCTGGGGGACAGGGGACTCCTACGAGCAGTACTTC
TRBV4-2	TRBD2	TRBJ2-7	NA	CASSPSLAGGTTYEQYF	TGTGCCAGCAGCCCATCCCTAGCGGGGGGAACCACCTACGAGCAGTACTTC
TRBV28	TRBD1	TRBJ2-3	once	CASSRDRGTDTQYF	TGTGCCAGCAGCCGGGACAGGGGGACAGATACGCAGTATTTT
TRBV28	TRBD2	TRBJ2-3	NA	CASTPQGTSGGATDTQYF	TGTGCCAGCACACCGCAGGGAACTAGCGGGGGCGCCACAGATACGCAGTATTTT
TRBV28	NA	TRBJ2-1	NA	CASSFGQGMYNEQFF	TGTGCCAGCAGTTTTGGGCAGGGTATGTACAATGAGCAGTTCTTC
TRBV19	TRBD1	TRBJ1-1	NA	CASRKGQGGNTEAFF	TGTGCCAGTAGAAAAGGACAGGGAGGGAACACTGAAGCTTTCTTT